A selection of T cell receptor beta chains follows, all from one sample in a study of blood T cell repertoires in COVID-19. TCRdb's table, derived via immunoSEQ multiplex PCR, lists solely in-frame clones and lacks some. The sample includes roughly 140,000 clones, about 90% of them seen just once. Sequencing was performed on PBMCs or T cells enriched from blood (not recorded which). Receptor source: a man aged 60 to 69 who had recovered from COVID-19. Each CDR3 is given with its conserved first and last residue. Fields, in order: V gene, J gene, D gene, clone size, CDR3 protein, CDR3 DNA. The D gene is left open where the match is weak. Clone size is not always given. Where it is, it says once, few, many or a class for expanded clones.

TRBV13	TRBJ2-3	TRBD2	-	CASSLKLAGRSSTDTQYF	TGTGCCAGCAGCTTAAAACTAGCGGGAAGGTCTAGCACAGATACGCAGTATTTT
TRBV5-6	TRBJ1-1	-	once	CASSVGNTEAFF	TGTGCCAGCAGCGTCGGGAACACTGAAGCTTTCTTT
TRBV7-4	TRBJ1-2	-	-	CASSSHDGYTF	TGTGCCAGCAGCAGCCACGATGGCTACACCTTC
TRBV7-9	TRBJ1-4	TRBD1	-	CASSQSDRGREKLFF	TGTGCCAGCAGCCAGTCTGACAGGGGTCGGGAAAAACTGTTTTTT
TRBV2	TRBJ1-5	TRBD1	few	CASWTGLSNQPQHF	TGTGCCAGCTGGACAGGGTTAAGCAATCAGCCCCAGCATTTT
TRBV19	TRBJ1-5	TRBD1	-	CASIPAGGSGNQPQHF	TGTGCCAGTATTCCTGCAGGGGGTTCGGGCAATCAGCCCCAGCATTTT
TRBV5-1	TRBJ1-1	TRBD1	few	CASSVGTANTEAFF	TGCGCCAGCAGCGTCGGGACAGCGAACACTGAAGCTTTCTTT
TRBV11-2	TRBJ1-1	TRBD1	-	CASSLGATGGKEAFF	TGTGCCAGCAGCTTAGGCGCGACAGGGGGGAAAGAAGCTTTCTTT
TRBV29-1	TRBJ2-7	-	-	CSVVTLLEQYF	TGCAGCGTGGTAACATTGCTCGAGCAGTACTTC
TRBV30	TRBJ1-2	-	-	CAWSVHRGSLYGYTF	TGTGCCTGGAGTGTACATCGGGGGTCACTATACGGCTACACCTTC
TRBV3-1/TRBV3-2	TRBJ1-4	-	-	CASSQVPTAGEKLFF	TGTGCCAGCAGCCAAGTCCCGACAGCGGGGGAAAAACTGTTTTTT
TRBV5-1	TRBJ1-4	-	-	CASSPDQGLEKLFF	TGCGCCAGCAGCCCGGATCAGGGTTTGGAAAAACTGTTTTTT
TRBV19	TRBJ2-2	TRBD2	-	CASSSRLAGVPGELFF	TGTGCCAGTAGTTCCCGACTAGCGGGAGTTCCCGGGGAGCTGTTTTTT
TRBV6-1	TRBJ1-2	TRBD1	-	CASSEGGRGRIYGYTF	TGTGCCAGCAGTGAAGGTGGCAGGGGGCGAATCTATGGCTACACCTTC
TRBV6-5	TRBJ1-5	-	-	CASSYTGGQPQHF	TGTGCCAGCAGTTACACGGGGGGTCAGCCCCAGCATTTT
TRBV15	TRBJ1-4	-	-	CATSRGGAEKLFF	TGTGCCACCAGCAGAGGCGGGGCGGAAAAACTGTTTTTT
TRBV28	TRBJ1-5	TRBD1	-	CASRRTGATRNQPQHF	TGTGCCAGCAGGAGGACAGGGGCAACTCGCAATCAGCCCCAGCATTTT
TRBV5-1	TRBJ1-4	-	-	CASSLWGNGEKLFF	TGCGCCAGCAGCTTGTGGGGCAACGGAGAAAAACTGTTTTTT
TRBV5-1	TRBJ2-5	TRBD2	-	CASSSGTSGAQETQYF	TGCGCCAGCAGCTCTGGAACTAGCGGGGCTCAAGAGACCCAGTACTTC
TRBV7-9	TRBJ2-6	-	-	CASRRTGTPGANVLTF	TGTGCCAGCAGGCGGACCGGGACTCCTGGGGCCAACGTCCTGACTTTC
TRBV6-5	TRBJ1-2	-	-	CASSPPRGKVFGYTF	TGTGCCAGCAGCCCCCCTCGGGGGAAGGTTTTCGGCTACACCTTC
TRBV28	TRBJ2-1	TRBD2	-	CASTKREGGYNEQFF	TGTGCCAGCACCAAAAGGGAGGGAGGGTACAATGAGCAGTTCTTC
TRBV28	TRBJ1-5	-	-	CASSLWGGQPQHF	TGTGCCAGCAGTTTATGGGGGGGTCAGCCCCAGCATTTT
TRBV2	TRBJ2-7	TRBD1	-	CASSGVDRGYEQYF	TGTGCCAGCAGTGGAGTAGACAGGGGCTACGAGCAGTACTTC
TRBV5-1	TRBJ2-5	TRBD1	-	CASGPTGTVETQYF	TGCGCCAGCGGACCAACAGGGACAGTGGAGACCCAGTACTTC
TRBV19	TRBJ2-3	TRBD2	once	CASSMWTSGVDTQYF	TGTGCCAGTAGTATGTGGACTAGCGGGGTTGATACGCAGTATTTT
TRBV3-1/TRBV3-2	TRBJ1-1	-	-	CASSQLDSATEAFF	TGTGCCAGCAGCCAATTGGACAGTGCCACTGAAGCTTTCTTT
TRBV5-1	TRBJ2-5	-	-	CASSRRVQETQYF	TGCGCCAGCAGCCGCCGAGTCCAAGAGACCCAGTACTTC
TRBV19	TRBJ1-3	-	once	CASSIRSGGSSSGNTIYF	TGTGCCAGTAGTATCCGATCGGGGGGCTCGAGCTCTGGAAACACCATATATTTT
TRBV7-9	TRBJ2-7	-	-	CASSSLDRQYEQYF	TGTGCCAGCAGCTCATTGGACAGACAATACGAGCAGTACTTC
TRBV6-2/TRBV6-3	TRBJ1-1	TRBD1	few	CASSPATGRNTEAFF	TGTGCCAGCAGTCCCGCGACAGGGAGGAACACTGAAGCTTTCTTT
TRBV27	TRBJ1-2	-	-	CASSLGGFYGYTF	TGTGCCAGCAGCCTAGGGGGATTTTATGGCTACACCTTC
TRBV2	TRBJ1-1	TRBD1	-	CASSLGQGRTEAFF	TGTGCCAGCAGCCTAGGACAGGGGCGGACTGAAGCTTTCTTT
TRBV18	TRBJ2-5	-	-	CASSPPSEETQYF	TGTGCCAGCTCACCACCGTCGGAAGAGACCCAGTACTTC
TRBV28	TRBJ1-4	TRBD1	-	CASSSGQGLNEKLFF	TGTGCCAGCAGTTCGGGACAGGGCCTTAATGAAAAACTGTTTTTT
TRBV5-1	TRBJ1-3	-	-	CASSYDSNSGNTIYF	TGCGCCAGCAGCTACGACAGTAACTCTGGAAACACCATATATTTT
TRBV10-3	TRBJ1-2	TRBD1	once	CAISGEPGTARYGYTF	TGTGCCATCAGCGGTGAACCCGGGACAGCCCGATATGGCTACACCTTC
TRBV15	TRBJ2-5	-	-	CATSERNWGLLGTQYF	TGTGCCACCAGCGAGAGGAACTGGGGACTCCTTGGGACCCAGTACTTC
TRBV24-1	TRBJ2-5	-	-	CATSRTGLGQETQYF	TGTGCCACCAGTAGAACAGGGTTAGGGCAAGAGACCCAGTACTTC
TRBV19	TRBJ2-5	TRBD2	-	CASSTLSLAGRETQYF	TGTGCCAGTAGTACTCTCTCTCTAGCGGGAAGGGAGACCCAGTACTTC
TRBV5-6	TRBJ1-6	TRBD1	once	CASSLRDRGFRPYNSPLHF	TGTGCCAGCAGCTTGCGCGACAGGGGATTCCGCCCCTATAATTCACCCCTCCACTTT
TRBV9	TRBJ2-1	TRBD2	once	CASSINGRGTSRNEQFF	TGTGCCAGCAGCATAAACGGCCGGGGGACTAGCCGCAATGAGCAGTTCTTC
TRBV29-1	TRBJ2-7	TRBD1	few	CSVRGQGGISYEQYF	TGCAGCGTCCGGGGACAGGGCGGGATCTCCTACGAGCAGTACTTC
TRBV2	TRBJ1-5	-	-	CASRNRVGVGNQPQHF	TGTGCCAGCAGGAACAGGGTCGGTGTTGGTAATCAGCCCCAGCATTTT
TRBV7-9	TRBJ1-5	TRBD1	once	CASSLGTGTGVRQPQHF	TGTGCCAGCAGCTTAGGGACCGGGACAGGGGTTCGGCAGCCCCAGCATTTT